This T cell receptor (beta chain) was observed in a study of shared clonotypes between healthy human individuals. General study findings and limits: Relative to memory subsets, naive subsets generally showed larger estimated richness.

It was CD45RO-negative cells, positively selected for CCR7, that made up naive CD8 cells, with terminally differentiated effector memory CD45RA+ cells excluded. Here immunoSEQ multiplex PCR was the method, and the copy in TCRdb shows in-frame clones only, minus some. Counted here are some 1,900,000 clones, over 85% occurring once; the ten biggest clones make up roughly 1%. Germline loops: CDR1 SGHRS, CDR2 YFSETQ. The CDR3 runs 15 residues. Unmatched junction bases numbered 12, after V lost 7 bases and J lost 3 bases. Concerning this clone itself: The antigen is not known.

V usage is TRBV5-1 and J usage is TRBJ2-7, with TRBD2 matching 8 bases. Sequencing used naive CD8+ T cells sorted from blood. The receptor was isolated from a man aged 18 to 30 in good health. This CDR3 reads CASGLRFSGVYEQYF. For the CDR3, the DNA is TGCGCCAGCGGGCTCCGATTTAGCGGGGTCTACGAGCAGTACTTC. The whole variable domain, remainder taken from reference TRBV5-1 and TRBJ2-7, is KAGVTQTPRYLIKTRGQQVTLSCSPISGHRSVSWYQQTPGQGLQFLFEYFSETQRNKGNFPGRFSGRQFSNSRSEMNVSTLELGDSALYLCASGLRFSGVYEQYFGPGTRLTVT.